What follows is one T cell receptor (beta chain) and its context. The sample comes from a study of blood T cell repertoires in COVID-19. Study in general: T cells, B-cell-depleted T cells, or PBMCs provided the cDNA or gDNA that served as material.

Produced via immunoSEQ multiplex PCR; TCRdb's table is partial and in-frame only. The table lists 300,000 to 400,000 clones, more than 75% of them singletons, with approximately 7.8% in the top ten. This CDR3 has 15 residues. Germline V gene sequence: CDR1 SGHTA, CDR2 FQGNSA. V dropped 5 bases and J dropped 0 bases, with 14 bases sitting between them. The sequenced sample consisted of peripheral blood. V usage is TRBV7-2 and J usage is TRBJ2-7; tentative D call: TRBD1 (6 bases). The sequence derives from a woman between 45 and 65 years old who had recovered from COVID-19. For the CDR3, the DNA is TGTGCCAGCAGCCAACACCACAGGGCCTCCTACGAGCAGTACTTC. The encoded protein is CASSQHHRASYEQYF.